This entry lists 2 T cell receptor beta chains sequenced from one sample in a study of T cells in localized non-small cell lung cancer. The table came from immunoSEQ multiplex PCR; TCRdb's copy has only in-frame clones and leaves some out. The profile shows 870 or so clones, approximately 30% of them singletons. This sample comprised lung tumor tissue, obtained before any cancer treatment. The receptors shown here come from a man between 35 and 75 years old with stage III lung adenocarcinoma.

This chain joins TRBV28 and TRBJ2-5; D may be TRBD2 (5 bases). Trimming cost V 11 bases and J 4 bases, with 17 bases left between them. The CDR3 spans 13 residues. Germline lookup yields CDR1 MDHEN and CDR2 SYDVKM. CDR3 DNA: TGTGCCTGCCGAGGGAACCTCGGAGAGACCCAGTACTTC. This gives the protein CACRGNLGETQYF.

This chain joins TRBV11-3 and TRBJ2-3; 9 positions match TRBD1. The CDR3 consists of 17 residues. V was clipped by 0 bases and J by 4 bases; unmatched bases: 8. Germline V gene data show CDR1 as SGHNT and CDR2 as YENEEA. CDR3 in amino acids: CASSLDSWTGDADTQYF. The CDR3 region has the DNA TGTGCCAGCAGCTTAGATAGTTGGACAGGGGACGCAGATACGCAGTATTTT.